The rows below give T cell receptor beta chains drawn from one sample of a study of T cell repertoires in cytomegalovirus infection. TCRdb recomputed calls from the reads with MiXCR, one row per CDR3 protein. Counted here are approximately 490,000 distinct CDR3 sequences, approximately 10% occurring once; the ten biggest clones make up more than 8.5%. Sequenced sample: PBMCs. Source of these receptors: a human donor in good health (CMV status not recorded). Some clones in this sample may be carry-over from other donors' samples. Both conserved end residues are part of each CDR3. D genes are given only for firm matches. A clone size is listed for some rows: how often the clone was seen (once, few, many), or a class if it is expanded.

CDR3 length,D gene,J gene,clone size,V gene,CDR3 protein,CDR3 DNA
16,-,TRBJ2-4,many,TRBV11-2,CASSLVGLLAKNIQYF,TGTGCCAGCAGCTTAGTGGGGTTACTAGCCAAAAACATTCAGTACTTC
15,-,TRBJ2-7,many,TRBV7-9,CASSYPGTPVEEQYF,TGTGCCAGCAGCTACCCCGGGACCCCGGTGGAAGAGCAGTACTTC
14,TRBD1,TRBJ2-1,many,TRBV7-2,CASRTGQGADEQFF,TGTGCCAGCAGAACCGGACAGGGGGCTGATGAGCAGTTCTTC
15,TRBD1,TRBJ1-4,many,TRBV12-3/TRBV12-4,CASGISGTGNEKLFF,TGTGCCAGCGGGATTTCCGGGACAGGGAATGAAAAACTGTTTTTT
15,-,TRBJ2-7,many,TRBV2,CASSEAMITYYEQYF,TGTGCCAGCAGTGAAGCGATGATTACTTACTACGAGCAGTACTTC
15,-,TRBJ2-1,-,TRBV29-1,CSVSQNLRSYNEQFF,TGCAGCGTTTCCCAAAACCTTCGCTCCTACAATGAGCAGTTCTTC
13,-,TRBJ1-1,many,TRBV7-2,CASSPLANTEAFF,TGTGCCAGCAGCCCGTTGGCGAACACTGAAGCTTTCTTT
14,-,TRBJ2-1,many,TRBV7-9,CASSLEVQANEQFF,TGTGCCAGCAGCTTAGAGGTTCAGGCCAATGAGCAGTTCTTC
14,-,TRBJ1-4,-,TRBV19,CASSSGGGNEKLFF,TGTGCCAGTAGCTCCGGGGGCGGAAATGAAAAACTGTTTTTT
16,-,TRBJ2-1,many,TRBV7-2,CASSLAGVVSYNEQFF,TGTGCCAGCAGCTTAGCGGGGGTCGTCTCCTACAATGAGCAGTTCTTC
15,-,TRBJ1-6,few,TRBV19,CASSASAGYNSPLHF,TGTGCCAGTTCGGCTTCGGCGGGTTATAATTCACCCCTCCACTTT
13,-,TRBJ2-7,many,TRBV6-5,CASSYSIGYEQYF,TGTGCCAGCAGTTACTCGATCGGTTACGAGCAGTACTTC